A selection of T cell receptor beta chains follows, all from one sample in a study of blood T cells in healthy people across ages. TCRdb reanalysed the 5' RACE reads using MiXCR and keeps one entry per CDR3 protein. The sample holds 650,000 to 1,000,000 distinct CDR3 sequences, 35% to 40% seen once. The sequenced sample consisted of blood. The receptors here all came from a man younger than 35 in good health. The CDR3 runs from the conserved cysteine through the conserved F or W.

16 | TRBJ2-1 | TRBV2 | CASKLGSGGSYNERYF
16 | TRBJ1-2 | TRBV5-5 | CASSNPRGGINYGYTF
17 | TRBJ1-6 | TRBV6-6 | CASSRDGINSYNSPPHF
13 | TRBJ2-6 | TRBV20-1 | CSARRDGANVLTF
16 | TRBJ1-1 | TRBV4-2 | CASSQVPTGSRTEAFF
13 | TRBJ2-5 | TRBV20-1 | CSARGPSQETQYF
14 | TRBJ1-1 | TRBV4-3 | CASSQESRSREASF
10 | TRBJ1-4 | TRBV2 | CANKYEKLFF
12 | TRBJ1-2 | TRBV5-1 | CASSRDRDGYTF
15 | TRBJ2-5 | TRBV28 | CASSGGQTRWNEQYF
13 | TRBJ1-4 | TRBV4-3 | CASSLRAREKPFF
17 | TRBJ2-6 | TRBV9 | CASSVVAGGTGANVLTF
14 | TRBJ1-1 | TRBV18 | CASSQGRVGTEAFF
12 | TRBJ1-2 | TRBV5-1 | CASDPANYGYTF
13 | TRBJ2-7 | TRBV12-3/TRBV12-4 | CASSRPSGYEQYF
16 | TRBJ2-1 | TRBV28 | CASRRERDPSYNEQFF
11 | TRBJ2-5 | TRBV6-2/TRBV6-3 | CATQNGETQYF
14 | - | TRBV4-3 | CASSQEIRGGTQYF
13 | TRBJ1-2 | TRBV27 | CASSLSQGYGYTF
14 | TRBJ2-3 | TRBV12-3/TRBV12-4 | CASSPGGSADTQYF